This TCR beta chain was documented in a study of cytomegalovirus exposure and HLA in healthy donors (dated by TCRdb to 2016 to 2017). Describing the broader study: In an earlier analysis of fewer than 750 of the donors, roughly 300 Gb of sequence data and 90 million to 120 million unique TCR beta sequences from 150 million to 200 million T cells were reported. An early release that covered about 600 HLA-typed donors contained approximately 290 gigabases of sequencing data and tens of millions of unique TCR sequences. The genetic ancestry cluster associated with self-reported Caucasian donors included about four fifths of the 300 to 400 genotyped donors. The aim of the study was to test whether cataloging public T cell receptors could identify signatures of past pathogen exposure. The T cell repertoires of some 700 subjects were profiled by immunosequencing and related to cytomegalovirus serostatus. A separate validation cohort of 90 to 150 different subjects was used in addition to the roughly 700-subject first cohort. The study combined high-throughput TCR immunosequencing, statistical association of individual TCRs with disease status, and machine learning to predict cytomegalovirus infection status. In a later analysis, previously published TCR beta repertoires from about 670 donors were re-analyzed and high-resolution HLA genotyping was added so that TCR occurrence patterns could be studied. Rather than using new phenotypic data, the later analysis identified candidate immune exposures from TCR beta sequences and from how often those sequences occurred across donors. An earlier analysis of around 640 of the donors used high-throughput TCR beta sequencing to judge whether each TCR beta V gene segment behaved as functional or pseudogenic. Donor age, sex, ethnicity and CMV serostatus were collected together with the repertoire data. In a later genetic analysis, genome-wide SNP genotypes for about 55% of the roughly 700 donors were used, and that subset was treated as a discovery cohort. Every repertoire in the discovery cohort had been generated on one and the same sequencing platform. Class I and class II HLA loci were covered by the typing at four-digit resolution. The number of typed donors differed by locus: 629-630 for A, B, C, DRB1 and DQB1; some 500 for DQA1; 606 for DPA1; and roughly 450 for DPB1. Roughly five DR-DQ haplotypes were treated as single units for association and clustering because of strong linkage in the cohort. Among 300 to 450 genotyped donors of the cohort, an average of approximately 230,000 unique TCR beta nucleotide sequences were sequenced per donor, approximately 20% of them non-productive. Study-wide conclusions, independent of this receptor: When HLA alleles, especially DR and DQ, strongly co-occurred, TCR associations were difficult to assign to individual alleles. Some IMGT-functional V segments, including TRBV6-2 and TRBV6-3, could not be told apart with the 87-base-pair reads, so those segments were excluded. A total of 164 TCR beta chains were listed by the study as associated with cytomegalovirus. In a later analysis, most CMV-associated TCR beta chains were found to appear HLA-restricted, with HLA associations seemingly driven largely by CMV exposure. Most TCR sequences were seen in very few donors, while some public TCRs were found in many individuals. A later genetic analysis associated a missense DCLRE1C variant with V-gene and J-gene trimming of TCR beta chains, and an independent cohort replicated the association. A later genetic analysis reported fewer N-insertions in productive TCRs among donors in an Asian-associated ancestry cluster than the roughly 700-donor mean. Roughly uniform sequencing depth across donors was assumed in presence/absence analyses, although this assumption may not hold. According to a later analysis, TCR association rates differed among HLA loci, with DRB1 alleles showing the most associated TCRs and HLA-C alleles showing the fewest. Because HLA typing was missing for some donors at each locus, association tests included only the typed subset. In vitro tests confirmed that a few of the cytomegalovirus-associated TCR beta chains recognize cytomegalovirus antigens. Specific HLA alleles were associated with 16,951 TCR beta sequences at a false discovery rate of 0.05 in a later analysis. According to the authors, the approach could potentially be generalized to other disease states and immunological phenotypes. In a later analysis, HLA-associated TCR beta chains showed more clonal expansion and lower generation probabilities than non-associated chains that were equally common. The only immune exposure information available for the cohort was CMV serostatus. A later analysis reported that several top co-occurrence clusters appeared linked to parvovirus B19, influenza, CMV and Epstein-Barr virus. Correlated functional status among segregating V segments might be attributable to linkage disequilibrium, but an unknown experimental factor could not be ruled out. This cohort had only TCR beta chains sequenced, and the lack of alpha or paired-chain data limited which features could be detected. In both the original and validation cohorts, the classifier was reported to diagnose cytomegalovirus status with high specificity and sensitivity. Roughly 15 rarely observed V segments, including chromosome 9 orphons, were excluded from the earlier analysis of about 600 of the donors because counts were too low. In an earlier analysis of more than 500 of the donors, most TCR beta V segments appeared in productive rearrangements about 87% or about 30% of the time, broadly matching IMGT annotations. A further reported finding was that TCR beta sequences accurately predicted the HLA-A and HLA-B alleles for most subjects in the first cohort. A group of highly shared sequence variants was considered likely to be a technical artifact of the sequencing pipeline.

CDR1 is given as SNHLY and CDR2 as FYNNEI, both from the germline V gene. V is cut by 7 bases and J by 8 bases, and the space between the germline ends is 11 bases. The CDR3 holds 12 amino acids from the cysteine to the phenylalanine. Left in the record is the CDR3 DNA by itself, 36 bases read in frame from the first base. This clone was counted a single time. The specificity of this receptor is unknown. There are no base qualities to consult, and no much larger clone falls within one base. The cohort comprised 550 to 700 healthy bone marrow donors. All cohort members were sampled while nominally healthy, although unrecorded immune exposures were likely present. The donor tested CMV seronegative, placing the donor among the approximately 400 seronegative members of the cohort. A peripheral blood sample was provided by each donor, and peripheral blood mononuclear cells were used for TCR beta sequencing. The Qiagen DNeasy Blood Extraction Kit was used to extract genomic DNA from the blood cell samples.

The library was prepared using the immunoSEQ multiplex PCR assay. For the multiplex PCR, a mixture combining 60 forward primers for TCR Vbeta segments and 13 reverse primers for TCR Jbeta segments was used. Amplification of the CDR3 region of rearranged TCR beta genes was performed with a multiplex PCR assay on genomic DNA. The amplified TCR beta libraries were sequenced on the Illumina HiSeq System as 87-base-pair reads. In the authors' own workflow: Across the 500 to 850 repertoires, a later analysis counted some 81 million unique TCR beta chains, approximately 10 million of which were shared by at least two donors. To remove PCR and sequencing errors, raw reads were error-corrected and collapsed into unique sequences using a nearest-neighbor algorithm that merged closely related sequences. To assign V, D and J gene segments, CDR3 sequences were aligned to IMGT reference sequences. Each retained sequence needed at least a six-nucleotide match to both a V gene segment and a J gene segment. A rearrangement was called productive if the CDR3 had no stop codons and remained in frame with V and J, and every other rearrangement was called non-productive. CDR3 was defined according to IMGT convention as the region running from the second conserved V-encoded cysteine to the conserved J-encoded phenylalanine. Sequences without an unambiguous match to a single V gene segment were excluded from the earlier analysis of approximately 560 of the donors. An earlier analysis of 587 of the donors classified V segments as functional when productive rearrangements were above 56.7% and as segregating when the standard deviation between donors was above 5%. A statistical classification framework was built for diagnosing cytomegalovirus status from the catalog of TCR beta chain sequences. V and J gene assignment, in a later analysis, came from comparing TCR nucleotide sequences with IMGT/GENE-DB human TR gene sequences. A later analysis assigned CDR3 sequences and most-parsimonious VDJ recombination scenarios with the TCRdist pipeline. In a later analysis, each TCR beta chain was defined by its CDR3 amino acid sequence together with its V-gene family, and reads lacking a unique V-gene family were excluded. In a later analysis, 450 to 600 highly shared, low-generation-probability nucleotide sequences were removed to address suspected cross-contamination and a sequencing artifact. In a later analysis, a clonal expansion index for each public chain was calculated from normalized within-repertoire ranks of inferred template counts. In a later analysis, generation probabilities were computed with a VDJ recombination model fitted to out-of-frame rearrangements, and the resulting probabilities were checked against IGoR. In a later analysis, hypergeometric tests were used to score TCR-TCR, TCR-HLA and TCR-CMV co-occurrence, with a repertoire-size bias correction applied to TCR pairs. In a later analysis, false discovery rates were estimated by permuting HLA or CMV assignments 20 times. In a later analysis, co-occurring TCRs were grouped with DBSCAN, and TCRdist sequence similarity was added when clustering was performed within HLA-allele-positive subsets. Co-occurrence clustering excluded repertoires with fewer than 30,000 or more than 120,000 public chains, plus five with anomalous nucleotide sharing. As stored in TCRdb, this immuneACCESS dataset retains in-frame rearrangements with V and J assigned. A fraction of the clones does not appear; measured against another copy, unresolved V genes explain less than half of the discrepancy, and the remainder lacks a known reason. Clone size and V and J calls were adopted from that table, with D and trimming inferred from the DNA. In this sample the table shows some 190,000 clones, about 80% of which occur a single time. The ten largest clones represent about 1% of the sample.

This receptor was identified in a woman aged 40 to 50 in good health and CMV-seronegative. The sequencing sample was made of PBMCs. The chain is encoded by TRBV2 joined to TRBJ1-4, with TRBD1 as a weak D call on 5 bases. The CDR3 reads CASTGNREKLFF. The sequenced DNA is TGTGCCAGCACAGGGAACAGGGAAAAACTGTTTTTT. With the portions outside the CDR3 filled from the reference TRBV2 and TRBJ1-4 genes, the complete variable region becomes EPEVTQTPSHQVTQMGQEVILRCVPISNHLYFYWYRQILGQKVEFLVSFYNNEISEKSEIFDDQFSVERPDGSNFTLKIRSTKLEDSAMYFCASTGNREKLFFGSGTQLSVL.